This T cell receptor (beta chain) was captured in a study of response to subunit inactivated influenza vaccine. Trimming left V 0 bases short and J 7 bases short, with 7 bases between. This CDR3 comprises 12 residues. Germline lookup yields CDR1 DFQATT and CDR2 SNEGSKA (reference sequence). Study-level points and caveats: Authors suggested each seasonal influenza vaccination recruits few new T cells.

TCRdb processed the RT-PCR reads anew with MiXCR; each CDR3 protein has one entry. The sample includes about 570,000 distinct CDR3 sequences, around 11% of them seen just once. About this clonotype: The antigen is unknown.

These same records also appear under a second study, on T cells expressing NK-cell markers. This second study says: UMIs were included in TCR beta cDNA generated by 5'RACE template switching. Eight donors were sequenced, of whom seven were HCMV-seropositive, while the remaining one was HCMV-seronegative. As a fraction of CD8+ T cells, dominant NKG2C+ clonotypes reached about 1.0-8% in more than five donors. Leadership of the CD3+CD56-NKG2C+ fraction also belonged to these clonotypes in several donors.

This clonotype was obtained from a man between 45 and 60 years old who received an inactivated influenza vaccine. The sample was PBMCs from blood, taken on the day of vaccination. The J gene is TRBJ2-1, the V gene TRBV20-1, with D hard to call. DNA of the CDR3: TGCAGTGCTAGAGACAACCCTAATGAGCAGTTCTTC. Encoded protein: CSARDNPNEQFF.